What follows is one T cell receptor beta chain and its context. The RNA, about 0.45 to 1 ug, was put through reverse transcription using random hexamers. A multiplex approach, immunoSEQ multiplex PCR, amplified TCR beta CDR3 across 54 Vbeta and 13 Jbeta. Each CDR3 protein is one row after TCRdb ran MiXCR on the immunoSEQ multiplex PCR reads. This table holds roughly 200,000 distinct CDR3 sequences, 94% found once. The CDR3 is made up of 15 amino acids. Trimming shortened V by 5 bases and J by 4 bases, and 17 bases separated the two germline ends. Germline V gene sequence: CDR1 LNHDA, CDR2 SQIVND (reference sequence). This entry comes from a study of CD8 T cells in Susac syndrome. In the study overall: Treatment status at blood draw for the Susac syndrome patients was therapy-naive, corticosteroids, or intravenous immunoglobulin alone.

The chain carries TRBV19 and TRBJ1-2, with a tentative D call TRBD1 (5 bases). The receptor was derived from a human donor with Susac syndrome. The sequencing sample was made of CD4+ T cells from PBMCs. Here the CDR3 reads CASSPRQNQPYGYTF. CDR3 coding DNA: TGTGCCAGTAGTCCACGACAGAATCAACCCTATGGCTACACCTTC.